These T cell receptor beta chains were read from a single sample in a study of cytomegalovirus exposure and HLA in healthy donors. Sequencing was performed with immunoSEQ multiplex PCR; in TCRdb, only in-frame clones are kept and a portion is missing. The top ten clones hold about 1.3% of a sample with 130,000 or so clones, about 78% of them seen once. Material: PBMCs. The receptors here all came from a man aged 45-65 years in good health and CMV-seronegative. Each CDR3 is given with its conserved first and last residue. The order of the fields is D gene, V gene, clone size, J gene, CDR3 DNA, CDR3 protein. D genes are given only for firm matches. Rows give clone size only sometimes, using once, few, many, or a class for an expanded clone.

d_gene: -
v_gene: TRBV1
abundance: -
j_gene: TRBJ2-1
CDR3nt: TGCACCAGCAGCCAGGGGATACGGGCCAGGGTTCCGAACACCTACAATGAGCAGTTCTTC
CDR3aa: CTSSQGIRARVPNTYNEQFF

d_gene: -
v_gene: TRBV10-3
abundance: -
j_gene: TRBJ1-1
CDR3nt: TGTGCCATCAGTGAGTCGAGGGCGAACACTGAAGCTTTCTTT
CDR3aa: CAISESRANTEAFF

d_gene: -
v_gene: TRBV18
abundance: -
j_gene: TRBJ1-1
CDR3nt: TGTGCCAGCTCACCCTCCTTTAGGAACACTGAAGCTTTCTTT
CDR3aa: CASSPSFRNTEAFF

d_gene: TRBD2
v_gene: TRBV9
abundance: -
j_gene: TRBJ2-3
CDR3nt: TGTGCCAGCAGCGAACGGGAGGGGCTAGGGACAGATACGCAGTATTTT
CDR3aa: CASSEREGLGTDTQYF

d_gene: -
v_gene: TRBV6-1
abundance: -
j_gene: TRBJ2-5
CDR3nt: TGTGCCAGCAGCGGGTTTGGAAGGACCCAGTACTTC
CDR3aa: CASSGFGRTQYF

d_gene: -
v_gene: TRBV11-2
abundance: -
j_gene: TRBJ2-7
CDR3nt: TGTGCCAGCAGTCAGGACAGCTCGGCCTCCCACGAGCAGTACTTC
CDR3aa: CASSQDSSASHEQYF

d_gene: TRBD1
v_gene: TRBV5-4
abundance: once
j_gene: TRBJ2-2
CDR3nt: TGTGCCAGCAGCTTATTCGGTGGGACAGGGAACACCGGGGAGCTGTTTTTT
CDR3aa: CASSLFGGTGNTGELFF

d_gene: TRBD1
v_gene: TRBV5-1
abundance: few
j_gene: TRBJ1-1
CDR3nt: TGCGCCAGCAGGGGGCCGGGACAGGGTCGGACTGAAGCTTTCTTT
CDR3aa: CASRGPGQGRTEAFF

d_gene: -
v_gene: TRBV6-6
abundance: -
j_gene: TRBJ1-2
CDR3nt: TGTGCCAGCAGTTACTCGGGGCAGGTGGTCGCCTTC
CDR3aa: CASSYSGQVVAF

d_gene: TRBD1
v_gene: TRBV19
abundance: few
j_gene: TRBJ1-4
CDR3nt: TGTGCCAGTAGTACGGGACAGGGGTTTAATGAAAAACTGTTTTTT
CDR3aa: CASSTGQGFNEKLFF

d_gene: -
v_gene: TRBV4-1
abundance: -
j_gene: TRBJ2-2
CDR3nt: TGCGCCAGCAGCCAAGAGCGAGCCACCGGGGAGCTGTTTTTT
CDR3aa: CASSQERATGELFF

d_gene: TRBD1
v_gene: TRBV6-6
abundance: -
j_gene: TRBJ1-2
CDR3nt: TGTGCCAGCAGACAGGGGACAACTAGCTATGGCTACACCTTC
CDR3aa: CASRQGTTSYGYTF

d_gene: -
v_gene: TRBV27
abundance: -
j_gene: TRBJ1-1
CDR3nt: TGTGCCAGCAGCGGGGGGTTCGGGGGGCGGACTGAAGCTTTCTTT
CDR3aa: CASSGGFGGRTEAFF

d_gene: TRBD1
v_gene: TRBV19
abundance: -
j_gene: TRBJ2-3
CDR3nt: TGTGCCAGTAGTCTGAGGACAGGGGGGAGTACTAGCACAGATACGCAGTATTTT
CDR3aa: CASSLRTGGSTSTDTQYF

d_gene: -
v_gene: TRBV2
abundance: -
j_gene: TRBJ1-4
CDR3nt: TGTGCCAGCGGCCTCTTAGGAACAGGGCGAACAACTAATGAAAAACTGTTTTTT
CDR3aa: CASGLLGTGRTTNEKLFF

d_gene: -
v_gene: TRBV29-1
abundance: -
j_gene: TRBJ2-5
CDR3nt: TGCAGCGTTGAGTACAGGGAGAAAGAGACCCAGTACTTC
CDR3aa: CSVEYREKETQYF

d_gene: -
v_gene: TRBV15
abundance: -
j_gene: TRBJ1-3
CDR3nt: TGTGCCACCAGCAGAGGCGGAGGGGCGGACACCATATATTTT
CDR3aa: CATSRGGGADTIYF

d_gene: TRBD1
v_gene: TRBV5-1
abundance: -
j_gene: TRBJ2-1
CDR3nt: TGCGCCAGCAGCCGAGGGACAGGGGCCTACAATGAGCAGTTCTTC
CDR3aa: CASSRGTGAYNEQFF

d_gene: TRBD2
v_gene: TRBV10-3
abundance: -
j_gene: TRBJ2-1
CDR3nt: TGTGCCATCAGTGTAAGCGGGAGGGAGGGCAATGAGCAGTTCTTC
CDR3aa: CAISVSGREGNEQFF

d_gene: TRBD2
v_gene: TRBV5-6
abundance: -
j_gene: TRBJ2-3
CDR3nt: TGTGCCAGCAGCTTTACTTCCACTAGCGCAGATACGCAGTATTTT
CDR3aa: CASSFTSTSADTQYF

d_gene: -
v_gene: TRBV28
abundance: once
j_gene: TRBJ2-5
CDR3nt: TGTGCCAGCAGTCCCCCCGCGGAGACCCAGTACTTC
CDR3aa: CASSPPAETQYF

d_gene: -
v_gene: TRBV7-8
abundance: -
j_gene: TRBJ1-1
CDR3nt: TGTGCCAGCAGCTTAATGGTCGGGGGATTCCAGCCCACTGAAGCTTTCTTT
CDR3aa: CASSLMVGGFQPTEAFF

d_gene: -
v_gene: TRBV6-5
abundance: -
j_gene: TRBJ2-7
CDR3nt: TGTGCCAGCAGTTACAACTCCTACGGGCAGTACTTC
CDR3aa: CASSYNSYGQYF

d_gene: -
v_gene: TRBV28
abundance: -
j_gene: TRBJ2-3
CDR3nt: TGTGCCAGCCTGGAACTAGCTCGAAATACGCAGTATTTT
CDR3aa: CASLELARNTQYF

d_gene: TRBD1
v_gene: TRBV6-6
abundance: -
j_gene: TRBJ2-7
CDR3nt: TGTGCCAGCAGTTACTCGGGGACAGGGAACTACGAGCAGTACTTC
CDR3aa: CASSYSGTGNYEQYF

d_gene: -
v_gene: TRBV25-1
abundance: once
j_gene: TRBJ1-6
CDR3nt: TGTGCCAGCAGTGAAATTAGGGTTACAGGGATGAATTCACCCCTCCACTTT
CDR3aa: CASSEIRVTGMNSPLHF

d_gene: -
v_gene: TRBV18
abundance: -
j_gene: TRBJ2-3
CDR3nt: TGTGCCAGCTCACCGAGGGGCACAGATACGCAGTATTTT
CDR3aa: CASSPRGTDTQYF

d_gene: TRBD1
v_gene: TRBV7-9
abundance: once
j_gene: TRBJ2-5
CDR3nt: TGTGCCAGCAGCCCCCGACAGGGCGAGACCCAGTACTTC
CDR3aa: CASSPRQGETQYF

d_gene: TRBD2
v_gene: TRBV18
abundance: -
j_gene: TRBJ2-7
CDR3nt: TGTGCCAGCTCACCGGAACCTAGCGGTTACGAGCAGTACTTC
CDR3aa: CASSPEPSGYEQYF

d_gene: -
v_gene: TRBV6-1
abundance: -
j_gene: TRBJ1-1
CDR3nt: TGTGCCAGCAGTGAAGAGGGGGGGGTCGCTAACACTGAAGCTTTCTTT
CDR3aa: CASSEEGGVANTEAFF

d_gene: -
v_gene: TRBV9
abundance: -
j_gene: TRBJ1-2
CDR3nt: TGTGCCAGCAGCAGAGGAGGGGGCTACACCTTC
CDR3aa: CASSRGGGYTF

d_gene: TRBD1
v_gene: TRBV9
abundance: -
j_gene: TRBJ2-2
CDR3nt: TGTGCCAGCAGCGCCCAGGGGGCTGACACCGGGGAGCTGTTTTTT
CDR3aa: CASSAQGADTGELFF

d_gene: -
v_gene: TRBV2
abundance: -
j_gene: TRBJ1-5
CDR3nt: TGTGCCAGCAGCTTCGAGGCCGACGTCTATAGCAATCAGCCCCAGCATTTT
CDR3aa: CASSFEADVYSNQPQHF

d_gene: -
v_gene: TRBV19
abundance: few
j_gene: TRBJ1-5
CDR3nt: TGTGCCAGTAGACAGTACATCGATCAGCCCCAGCATTTT
CDR3aa: CASRQYIDQPQHF

d_gene: -
v_gene: TRBV6-1
abundance: -
j_gene: TRBJ1-2
CDR3nt: TGTGCCAGCAGTGAAGGATGGCAGAACTATGGCTACACCTTC
CDR3aa: CASSEGWQNYGYTF

d_gene: -
v_gene: TRBV19
abundance: -
j_gene: TRBJ2-7
CDR3nt: TGTGCCAGTAGTAAACCTTCGGGAAGCGGCTACGAGCAGTACTTC
CDR3aa: CASSKPSGSGYEQYF

d_gene: -
v_gene: TRBV30
abundance: -
j_gene: TRBJ2-7
CDR3nt: TGTGCCTGGACCCCTAGGGGCTCCCTCCGATCCTACGAGCAGTACTTC
CDR3aa: CAWTPRGSLRSYEQYF

d_gene: TRBD2
v_gene: TRBV30
abundance: -
j_gene: TRBJ2-3
CDR3nt: TGTGCCTGGACCTTAGCGGGAGCCCCCACAGATACGCAGTATTTT
CDR3aa: CAWTLAGAPTDTQYF

d_gene: TRBD1
v_gene: TRBV5-1
abundance: few
j_gene: TRBJ2-7
CDR3nt: TGCGCCAGCAGCCCGGGACAGGGTATCCACGAGCAGTACTTC
CDR3aa: CASSPGQGIHEQYF

d_gene: TRBD1
v_gene: TRBV29-1
abundance: few
j_gene: TRBJ2-7
CDR3nt: TGCAGCGTTCGGACAGGGGGCTACGAGCAGTACTTC
CDR3aa: CSVRTGGYEQYF

d_gene: TRBD1
v_gene: TRBV7-3
abundance: -
j_gene: TRBJ2-5
CDR3nt: TGTGCCAGCAGCTTAGGGACAGGGGAAGAGACCCAGTACTTC
CDR3aa: CASSLGTGEETQYF

d_gene: TRBD1
v_gene: TRBV29-1
abundance: -
j_gene: TRBJ2-3
CDR3nt: TGCAGCGTTGAAGGGGGACAGGAGGGCACGGATACGCAGTATTTT
CDR3aa: CSVEGGQEGTDTQYF

d_gene: TRBD2
v_gene: TRBV30
abundance: -
j_gene: TRBJ2-3
CDR3nt: TGTGCCTGGAGTCGTGGTGGGAGGGCCACAGATACGCAGTATTTT
CDR3aa: CAWSRGGRATDTQYF

d_gene: TRBD2
v_gene: TRBV19
abundance: -
j_gene: TRBJ2-1
CDR3nt: TGTGCCAGTAGTATCGAGGGACTAGCAACCAATGAGCAGTTCTTC
CDR3aa: CASSIEGLATNEQFF

d_gene: -
v_gene: TRBV2
abundance: -
j_gene: TRBJ2-3
CDR3nt: TGTGCCAGCAGGAGAGTGGAGGGGATCGGCACAGATACGCAGTATTTT
CDR3aa: CASRRVEGIGTDTQYF